This note documents a single T cell receptor beta chain sequence. The data were taken from a study of blood T cell repertoires in COVID-19. For the study at large: Samples taken during acute and convalescent COVID-19 were collected in the United States, Italy and Spain. T cells, B-cell-depleted T cells, or PBMCs provided the cDNA or gDNA that served as material.

This table comes from immunoSEQ multiplex PCR, and its TCRdb copy is limited to in-frame clones, with some not included. This table holds 200,000 to 250,000 clones, 86% found once. Trimming left V 6 bases short and J 5 bases short, with 21 bases between. Germline CDR1 is MNHEY and CDR2 is SVGEGT. The CDR3 extends over 16 amino acids. The receptor comes from a woman aged 25 to 39 who had recovered from COVID-19. The sample was peripheral blood. The chain has TRBV6-2 or TRBV6-3 and TRBJ2-3; D unresolved. The CDR3 protein is CASSSYNLKREDTQYF. CDR3 nucleotides: TGTGCCAGCAGCTCCTATAACTTGAAAAGAGAAGATACGCAGTATTTT.